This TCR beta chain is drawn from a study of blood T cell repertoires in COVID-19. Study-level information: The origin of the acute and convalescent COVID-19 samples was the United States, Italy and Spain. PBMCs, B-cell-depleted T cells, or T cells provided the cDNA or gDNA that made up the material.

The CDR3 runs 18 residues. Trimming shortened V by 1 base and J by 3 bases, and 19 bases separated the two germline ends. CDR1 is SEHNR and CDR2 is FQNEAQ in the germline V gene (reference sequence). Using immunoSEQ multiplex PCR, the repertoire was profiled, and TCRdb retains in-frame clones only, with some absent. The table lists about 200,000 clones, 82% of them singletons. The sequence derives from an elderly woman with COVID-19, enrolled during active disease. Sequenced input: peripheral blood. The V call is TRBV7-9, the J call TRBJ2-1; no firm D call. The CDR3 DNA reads TGTGCCAGCAGCTTAGGATCTTCTCTGGCCTTAAGCTACAATGAGCAGTTCTTC. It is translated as CASSLGSSLALSYNEQFF. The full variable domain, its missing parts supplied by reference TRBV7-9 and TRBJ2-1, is DTGVSQNPRHKITKRGQNVTFRCDPISEHNRLYWYRQTLGQGPEFLTYFQNEAQLEKSRLLSDRFSAERPKGSFSTLEIQRTEQGDSAMYLCASSLGSSLALSYNEQFFGPGTRLTVL.